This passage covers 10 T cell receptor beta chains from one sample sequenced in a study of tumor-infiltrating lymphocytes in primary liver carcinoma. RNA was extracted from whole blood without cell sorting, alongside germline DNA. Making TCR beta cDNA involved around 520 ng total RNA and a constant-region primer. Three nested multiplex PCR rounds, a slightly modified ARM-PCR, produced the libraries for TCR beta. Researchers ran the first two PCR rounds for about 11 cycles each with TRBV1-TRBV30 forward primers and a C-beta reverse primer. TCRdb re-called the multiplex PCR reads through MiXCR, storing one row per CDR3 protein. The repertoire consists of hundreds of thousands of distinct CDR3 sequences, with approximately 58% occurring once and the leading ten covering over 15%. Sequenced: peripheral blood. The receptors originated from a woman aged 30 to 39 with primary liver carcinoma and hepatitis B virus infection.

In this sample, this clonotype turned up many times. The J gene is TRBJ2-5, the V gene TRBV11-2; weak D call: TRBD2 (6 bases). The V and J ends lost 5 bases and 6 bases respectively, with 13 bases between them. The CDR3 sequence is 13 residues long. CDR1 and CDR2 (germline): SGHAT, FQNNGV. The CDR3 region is CASSPGGWKTQYF. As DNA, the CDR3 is TGTGCCAGCAGCCCTGGGGGGTGGAAGACCCAGTACTTC.

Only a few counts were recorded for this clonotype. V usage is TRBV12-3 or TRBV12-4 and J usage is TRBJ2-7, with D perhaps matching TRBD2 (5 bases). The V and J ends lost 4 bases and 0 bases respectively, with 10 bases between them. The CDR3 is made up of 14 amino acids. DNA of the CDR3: TGTGCCAGCAGTTCCAGCGGTATCTCCTACGAGCAGTACTTC. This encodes CASSSSGISYEQYF.

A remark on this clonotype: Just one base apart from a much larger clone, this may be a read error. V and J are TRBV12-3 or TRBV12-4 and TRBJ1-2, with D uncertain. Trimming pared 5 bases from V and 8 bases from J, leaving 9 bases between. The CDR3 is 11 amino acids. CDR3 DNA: TGTGCCAGCAGTCCCCATGGGGGCTACACCTTC. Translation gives CASSPHGGYTF.

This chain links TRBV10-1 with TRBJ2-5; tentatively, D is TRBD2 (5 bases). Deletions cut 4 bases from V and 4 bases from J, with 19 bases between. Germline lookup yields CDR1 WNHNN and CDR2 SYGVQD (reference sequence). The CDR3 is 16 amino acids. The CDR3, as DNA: TGCGCCAGCAGTGTGTCGAAGCGAAAAGGGAGAGAGACCCAGTACTTC. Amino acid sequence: CASSVSKRKGRETQYF.

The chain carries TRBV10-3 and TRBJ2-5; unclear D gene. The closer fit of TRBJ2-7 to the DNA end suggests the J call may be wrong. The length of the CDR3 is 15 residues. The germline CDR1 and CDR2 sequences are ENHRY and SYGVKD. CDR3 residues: CAISEVESPSYEQYV. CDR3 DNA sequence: TGTGCCATCAGTGAAGTCGAGAGCCCCTCCTACGAGCAGTACGTC.

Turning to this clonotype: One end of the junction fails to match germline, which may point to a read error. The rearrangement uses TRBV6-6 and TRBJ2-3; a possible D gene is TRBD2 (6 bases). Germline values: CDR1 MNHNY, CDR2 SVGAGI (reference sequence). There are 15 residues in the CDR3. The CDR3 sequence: CASNELAASTDTRYF. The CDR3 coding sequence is TGTGCCAGCAATGAGTTAGCGGCTAGCACAGATACGCGGTATTTT.

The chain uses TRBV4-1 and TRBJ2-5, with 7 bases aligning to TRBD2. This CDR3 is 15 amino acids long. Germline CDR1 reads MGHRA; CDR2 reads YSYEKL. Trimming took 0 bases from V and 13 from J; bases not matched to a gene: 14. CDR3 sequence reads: CASSQEGGLQENRYF. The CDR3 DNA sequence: TGCGCCAGCAGCCAAGAGGGAGGGCTACAAGAGAACCGGTACTTC.

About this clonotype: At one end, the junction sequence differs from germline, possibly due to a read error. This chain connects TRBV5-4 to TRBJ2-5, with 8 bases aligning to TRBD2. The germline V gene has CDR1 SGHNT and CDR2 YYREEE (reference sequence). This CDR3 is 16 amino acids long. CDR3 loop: CASSGGPGTRQEIQYF. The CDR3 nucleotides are TGTGCCAGCAGCGGCGGACCCGGGACTAGGCAAGAGATCCAGTACTTC.

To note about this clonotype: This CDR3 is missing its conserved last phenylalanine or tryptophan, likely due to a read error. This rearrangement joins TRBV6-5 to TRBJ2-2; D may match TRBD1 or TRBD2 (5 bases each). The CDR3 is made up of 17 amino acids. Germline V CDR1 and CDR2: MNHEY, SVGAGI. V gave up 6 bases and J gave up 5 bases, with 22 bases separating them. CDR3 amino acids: CASRSVPRMGETGELFL. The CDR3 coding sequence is TGTGCCAGCAGGAGTGTCCCACGTATGGGGGAAACCGGGGAGCTGTTTCTT.

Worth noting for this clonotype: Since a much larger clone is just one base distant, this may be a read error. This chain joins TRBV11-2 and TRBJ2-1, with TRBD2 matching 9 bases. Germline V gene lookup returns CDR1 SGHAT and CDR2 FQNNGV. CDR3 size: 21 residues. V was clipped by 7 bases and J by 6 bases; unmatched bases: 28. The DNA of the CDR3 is TGTGCCAGCACCACACCCATAGGGGGGGCGCCGGGACTAGCTGGAGGCAATGAGCAGTTCTTC. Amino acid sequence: CASTTPIGGAPGLAGGNEQFF.